A single sample gave rise to the 6 T cell receptor beta chains below, sequenced in a study of blood T cell repertoires in COVID-19. Clones were read by immunoSEQ multiplex PCR, and TCRdb kept only the in-frame ones, dropping some. The data show about 73,000 clones, 70% to 75% seen once. Sequenced sample: peripheral blood. These receptors were collected from a man in his sixties with acute or convalescent COVID-19.

The chain has TRBV6-5 and TRBJ1-5; 7 bases map to TRBD1. The CDR3 loop spans 15 amino acids. Germline CDR1 MNHEY, CDR2 SVGAGI. J gave up 0 bases and V 7 bases, and 6 bases lay outside the gene matches. CDR3 sequence reads: CASTDRDPSNQPQHF. The DNA for the CDR3 is TGTGCCAGCACCGACAGGGATCCTAGCAATCAGCCCCAGCATTTT.

This chain connects TRBV20-1 to TRBJ2-3, with D perhaps TRBD2 (6 bases). Deletions cut 3 bases from V and 5 bases from J, with 9 bases between. The germline V gene has CDR1 DFQATT and CDR2 SNEGSKA (reference sequence). This CDR3 is 12 amino acids long. CDR3 residues: CSASQGGDTQYF. CDR3 DNA: TGCAGTGCTAGTCAGGGAGGAGATACGCAGTATTTT.

The V and J genes are TRBV19 and TRBJ2-1, with D perhaps TRBD2 (5 bases). The CDR3 runs 12 residues. Deletions cut 9 bases from V and 5 bases from J, with 11 bases between. Germline CDR1 is LNHDA and CDR2 is SQIVND (reference sequence). CDR3 DNA sequence: TGTGCCAGGTTACTAGGGAACAATGAGCAGTTCTTC. It yields the protein CARLLGNNEQFF.

V and J are TRBV7-9 and TRBJ1-1; a possible D gene is TRBD1 (5 bases). V dropped 2 bases and J dropped 5 bases, with 12 bases sitting between them. The CDR3 sequence is 14 residues long. CDR1 is SEHNR and CDR2 is FQNEAQ in the germline V gene (reference sequence). The CDR3 bases are TGTGCCAGCAGCTTAAAGGGGTTGGAGACTGAAGCTTTCTTT. Translation gives CASSLKGLETEAFF.

This chain connects TRBV4-1 to TRBJ2-7, with unresolved D. Trimming cost V 1 base and J 3 bases, with 13 bases left between them. This CDR3 is built from 15 residues. CDR1 is MGHRA and CDR2 is YSYEKL in the germline V gene. CDR3 coding DNA: TGCGCCAGCAGCCAAGGCGGAGTGGGTTTCTACGAGCAGTACTTC. The encoded protein is CASSQGGVGFYEQYF.

The genes are TRBV6-5 and TRBJ2-5, with D possibly TRBD1 on 6 matching bases. This CDR3 has 14 amino acids. The germline gives CDR1 MNHEY, CDR2 SVGAGI. Trimming removed 5 bases from V and 6 bases from J, with 16 bases in between. CDR3 coding DNA: TGTGCCAGCAGTCCAAACAGGGTAGAGAAGACCCAGTACTTC. Residues: CASSPNRVEKTQYF.